A selection of T cell receptor beta chains follows, all from one sample in a study of Ad26.COV2.S vaccination and SARS-CoV-2 variants. TCRdb's copy holds only in-frame clones and misses some; the assay was immunoSEQ multiplex PCR. The sample shows hundreds of thousands of clones, less than 90% of them seen only once. Sequenced material: peripheral blood, taken in a trial of Ad26.COV2.S vaccine versus placebo. The receptors originated from a person aged 18-60 years who received the Ad26.COV2.S COVID-19 vaccine or a placebo. Both conserved end residues are part of each CDR3. A D gene is named only where the DNA matches it firmly. Clone size is stated in some rows and not others, as once, few, many or a class when expanded.

TRBJ1-1 TRBV21-1 - - TGTGCCAGCAGCGCTAGGGGGGGGAACACTGAAGCTTTCTTT CASSARGGNTEAFF
TRBJ2-5 TRBV19 - - TGTGCCAGTAGCCGGGGACTCACCCAAGAGACCCAGTACTTC CASSRGLTQETQYF
TRBJ2-1 TRBV6-4 once - TGTGCCAGCAGTGACGGCGGGGTATCCTACAATGAGCAGTTCTTC CASSDGGVSYNEQFF
TRBJ2-7 TRBV3-1/TRBV3-2 - - TGTGCCAGCAGCCAAGATCCGAGCTCCTACGAGCAGTACTTC CASSQDPSSYEQYF
TRBJ2-7 TRBV27 - TRBD1 TGTGCCAGCAGTTTAATCCATCCGGACAGGGGGATATACGAGCAGTACTTC CASSLIHPDRGIYEQYF
TRBJ2-3 TRBV19 - - TGTGCCAGTAGTATAGATTCGACAATCGGACACCTAGATACAGATACGCAGTATTTT CASSIDSTIGHLDTDTQYF
TRBJ1-2 TRBV13 many - TGTGCCAGCAGCTCGGGAATCTATGGCTACACCTTC CASSSGIYGYTF
TRBJ1-2 TRBV7-9 - TRBD1 TGTGCCAGCAGCTTTGACAGGGGTGAAGGCTACACCTTC CASSFDRGEGYTF
TRBJ2-7 TRBV2 - TRBD2 TGTGCCAGCAGCTCGACTAGCGGAAGCTCCTACGAGCAGTACTTC CASSSTSGSSYEQYF
TRBJ1-1 TRBV9 - - TGTGCCAGCAGCGAGCCCGTGGGGGGCGCGGGAACTGAAGCTTTCTTT CASSEPVGGAGTEAFF
TRBJ2-2 TRBV12-3/TRBV12-4 - - TGTGCCAGCAGAGAAACTGGGGGGCTGTTTTTT CASRETGGLFF
TRBJ1-2 TRBV7-3 - TRBD1 TGTGCCAGCAGCTTGACAGGGCCAGGAGGCTACACCTTC CASSLTGPGGYTF
TRBJ2-7 TRBV7-6 - TRBD1 TGTGCCAGCAGCTTAAGGTCAGGGGGCGAATACGAGCAGTACTTC CASSLRSGGEYEQYF
TRBJ2-7 TRBV28 - TRBD2 TGTGCCAGCAGTTTACAGGGACTAGCGGCCTACGAGCAGTACTTC CASSLQGLAAYEQYF
TRBJ2-3 TRBV5-6 once - TGTGCCAGCAGCTTTACGGATACGCAGTATTTT CASSFTDTQYF
TRBJ2-1 TRBV7-2 - TRBD2 TGTGCCAGCAGCTTAGACGGCGGGAGATACGATGAGCAGTTCTTC CASSLDGGRYDEQFF
TRBJ2-1 TRBV27 - TRBD2 TGTGCCAGCAGGGGGCGGGGGAAATCCTACAATGAGCAGTTCTTC CASRGRGKSYNEQFF
TRBJ2-1 TRBV7-3 - - TGTGCCAGCAGCTTTTCACAGGGGGGGAATGAGCAGTTCTTC CASSFSQGGNEQFF
TRBJ1-4 TRBV25-1 - - TGTGCCAGCATTGCTAATGAAAAACTGTTTTTT CASIANEKLFF
TRBJ2-1 TRBV10-3 - TRBD2 TGTGCCATCAGTGAGTCGCCCAGCGGGAGTCCCTACAATGAGCAGTTCTTC CAISESPSGSPYNEQFF
TRBJ1-3 TRBV6-2/TRBV6-3 few - TGTGCCAGCAGTTCAAATATTCGACTGGTCTCCAGCTCTGGAAACACCATATATTTT CASSSNIRLVSSSGNTIYF
TRBJ1-5 TRBV7-2 once TRBD1 TGTGCCAGCAGCTTTGACAGGGCGGTTTATCAGCCCCAGCATTTT CASSFDRAVYQPQHF
TRBJ1-1 TRBV25-1 - - TGTGCCAGCAGTGAAACAAGGCTTCGGACTGAAGCTTTCTTT CASSETRLRTEAFF
TRBJ1-2 TRBV18 - - TGTGCCAGCTCACCAATGGTATCCGAGAACTATGGCTACACCTTC CASSPMVSENYGYTF
TRBJ2-2 TRBV7-7 - - TGTGCCAGCAGCTTAGGGAGTGCGAACACCGGGGAGCTGTTTTTT CASSLGSANTGELFF
TRBJ2-7 TRBV7-3 - TRBD1 TGTGCCAGCAGCATTACAGGGGGCTCTGACGAGCAGTACTTC CASSITGGSDEQYF
TRBJ1-4 TRBV25-1 - - TGTGCCAGCAGTGAATCGGAGGTCTATGAAAAACTGTTTTTT CASSESEVYEKLFF
TRBJ2-3 TRBV5-6 - - TGTGCCAGCAGCTTGGCTGGGACGGATACGCAGTATTTT CASSLAGTDTQYF
TRBJ1-6 TRBV14 few TRBD1 TGTGCCAGCAGCCAGCTACAGGGGGCTTTATCACCCCTCCACTTT CASSQLQGALSPLHF
TRBJ2-3 TRBV7-3 - TRBD1 TGTGCCAGCAGCAAAATATTCCCAGGGGGCGCAGATACGCAGTATTTT CASSKIFPGGADTQYF
TRBJ1-4 TRBV19 few - TGTGCCAGTAGTACTAGACAGATACTTAAAGGAGGTAATGAAAAACTGTTTTTT CASSTRQILKGGNEKLFF
TRBJ1-1 TRBV5-1 - TRBD1 TGCGCCAGCAGCCCCCGGGGCCAGGGGGCGGCGACCACTGAAGCTTTCTTT CASSPRGQGAATTEAFF
TRBJ2-6 TRBV4-3 - - TGCGCCAGCAGCCAGGAGACCCCGAGTACTGGGGCCAACGTCCTGACTTTC CASSQETPSTGANVLTF
TRBJ2-3 TRBV18 - - TGTGCCAGCTCCAAGGGGGTCCCTAGCACAGATACGCAGTATTTT CASSKGVPSTDTQYF
TRBJ2-1 TRBV6-4 - TRBD1 TGTGCCAGCAGTGTAAGACAGGGATTCTACAATGAGCAGTTCTTC CASSVRQGFYNEQFF
TRBJ1-1 TRBV25-1 - - TGTGCCAGCAGTCCCGTGGGCAGTTTGTTGAACACTGAAGCTTTCTTT CASSPVGSLLNTEAFF
TRBJ2-3 TRBV4-1 - - TGCGCCAGCAGTAGGACAGATACGCAGTATTTT CASSRTDTQYF
TRBJ1-6 TRBV27 - - TGTGCCAGCACCGCCCCCCCGGGCATTAAACCGAATTCACCCCTCCACTTT CASTAPPGIKPNSPLHF
TRBJ2-3 TRBV28 - - TGTGCCAGCAGTTTCTTGGCCGGAGGCACAGATACGCAGTATTTT CASSFLAGGTDTQYF
TRBJ1-3 TRBV18 - - TGTGCCAGCTCACCACGGCTGGACAGCCGGATCCCAGGGACCATATATTTT CASSPRLDSRIPGTIYF
TRBJ1-5 TRBV12-5 - - TGTGCTAGTGGCACGGGACAATATAGCAATCAGCCCCAGCATTTT CASGTGQYSNQPQHF
TRBJ1-3 TRBV7-2 - TRBD1 TGTGCCAGCAGCTTAGCCTCGGAGGGGGCACATCTAAATGGAAACACCATATATTTT CASSLASEGAHLNGNTIYF
TRBJ1-1 TRBV24-1 - TRBD1 TGTGCCACCAGAGAGGGGGCAAATAGGGACACTGAAGCTTTCTTT CATREGANRDTEAFF
TRBJ1-1 TRBV6-6 - TRBD1 TGTGCCAGCAGTCTCTCTCTTCAGGGGGCAGGCACTGAAGCTTTCTTT CASSLSLQGAGTEAFF
TRBJ1-1 TRBV30 - - TGTGCTTCCTCCGTGGGGGCGCGGGGCACTGAAGCTTTCTTT CASSVGARGTEAFF
TRBJ2-2 TRBV5-1 - - TGCGCCAGCAGTTTGTCACGAACAGCCACGAACACCGGGGAGCTGTTTTTT CASSLSRTATNTGELFF
TRBJ1-6 TRBV9 once TRBD1 TGTGCCAGCAGCGTAAGAACAGGGGGTTCACCCCTCCACTTT CASSVRTGGSPLHF
TRBJ2-7 TRBV7-3 few TRBD2 TGTGCCAGCAGCTCCACTAGCGTCACCTACGAGCAGTACTTC CASSSTSVTYEQYF
TRBJ2-7 TRBV6-5 - - TGTGCCAGCGAAGGGGGATACGAGCAGTACTTC CASEGGYEQYF
TRBJ1-4 TRBV29-1 - - TGCAGCGTGGAGGGACACGAAAAACTGTTTTTT CSVEGHEKLFF
TRBJ1-2 TRBV15 - - TGTGCCCCGCAGCGGGATGGCTACACCTTC CAPQRDGYTF
TRBJ1-1 TRBV6-5 - - TGTGCCAGCAGTTACGTCGGGGCGAAAGCTTTCTTT CASSYVGAKAFF
TRBJ2-3 TRBV7-2 - - TGTGCCAGCAGCTCACCAAAAAATAGAGCTTACACAGATACGCAGTATTTT CASSSPKNRAYTDTQYF
TRBJ2-1 TRBV18 - - TGTGCCAGCTCAAAGGGAACTCCCACCTACAATGAGCAGTTCTTC CASSKGTPTYNEQFF
TRBJ1-3 TRBV28 - - TGTGCCAGCAGTCACCCGGACGGGCAGCACTCTGGAAACACCATATATTTT CASSHPDGQHSGNTIYF
TRBJ1-1 TRBV7-2 - - TGTGCCAGCAGCTTCGGACGTGAGGTTGAAGCTTTCTTT CASSFGREVEAFF
TRBJ2-1 TRBV4-3 once - TGCGCCAGCAGCCAAGATCAGGTTAGGACTTGGGACCGGGCCTACAATGAGCAGTTCTTC CASSQDQVRTWDRAYNEQFF